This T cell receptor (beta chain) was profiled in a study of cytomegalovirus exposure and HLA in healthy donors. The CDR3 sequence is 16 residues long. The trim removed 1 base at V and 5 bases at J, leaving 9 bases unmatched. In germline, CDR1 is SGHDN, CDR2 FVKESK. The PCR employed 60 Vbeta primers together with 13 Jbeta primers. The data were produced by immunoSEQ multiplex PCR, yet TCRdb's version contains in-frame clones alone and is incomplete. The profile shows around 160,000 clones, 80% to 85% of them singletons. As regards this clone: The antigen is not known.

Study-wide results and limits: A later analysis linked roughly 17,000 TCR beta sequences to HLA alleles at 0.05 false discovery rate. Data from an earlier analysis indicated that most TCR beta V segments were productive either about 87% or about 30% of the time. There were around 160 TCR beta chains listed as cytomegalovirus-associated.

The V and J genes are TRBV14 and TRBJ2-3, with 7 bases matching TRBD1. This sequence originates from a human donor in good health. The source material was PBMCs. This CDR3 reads CASSQGLRGRLDTQYF. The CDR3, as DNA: TGTGCCAGCAGCCAAGGGTTGAGGGGGCGTCTAGATACGCAGTATTTT.